This T cell receptor beta chain was recorded in a study of T cell responses to AZD1222 COVID-19 vaccine. Looking at the study overall: The study pooled second doses at about 4 or about 12 weeks.

Study outcomes and limitations: Seropositive at baseline were only 5 to 7 AZD1222 recipients.

This clone was counted between two and nine times. As yet, its antigen is unknown. TCRdb's table, derived via immunoSEQ multiplex PCR, lists solely in-frame clones and lacks some. The data contain about 170,000 clones, 80% to 90% of them singletons. This CDR3 is built from 16 residues. Germline V gene sequence: CDR1 GTSNPN, CDR2 SVGIG (reference sequence). After removal of 1 base from V and 3 bases from J, the junction contained 6 bases not matched to a gene. This TCR came from an adult in good health. The chain uses TRBV30 and TRBJ1-5; 10 bases fit TRBD1. Material: peripheral blood, obtained on day 0 of AZD1222 vaccination. The CDR3 DNA reads TGTGCCTGGAGTGCTATTGGGACAGGGGACAATCAGCCCCAGCATTTT. Protein: CAWSAIGTGDNQPQHF.